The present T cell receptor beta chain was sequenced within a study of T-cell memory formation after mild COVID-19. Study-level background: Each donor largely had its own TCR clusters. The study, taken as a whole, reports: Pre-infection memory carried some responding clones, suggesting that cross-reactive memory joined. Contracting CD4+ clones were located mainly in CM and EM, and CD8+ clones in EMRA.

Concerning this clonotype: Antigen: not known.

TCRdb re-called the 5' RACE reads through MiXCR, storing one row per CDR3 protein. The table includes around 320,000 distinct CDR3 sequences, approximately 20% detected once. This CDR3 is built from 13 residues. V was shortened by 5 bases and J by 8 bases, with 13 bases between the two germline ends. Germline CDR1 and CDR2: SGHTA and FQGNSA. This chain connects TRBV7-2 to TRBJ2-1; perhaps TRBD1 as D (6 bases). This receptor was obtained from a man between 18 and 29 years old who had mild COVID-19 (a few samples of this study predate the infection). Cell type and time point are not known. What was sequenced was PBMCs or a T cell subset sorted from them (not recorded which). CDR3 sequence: CASSPQGIDEQFF. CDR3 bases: TGTGCCAGCAGCCCACAGGGAATTGATGAGCAGTTCTTC. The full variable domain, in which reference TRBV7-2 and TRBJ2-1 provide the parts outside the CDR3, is GAGVSQSPSNKVTEKGKDVELRCDPISGHTALYWYRQSLGQGLEFLIYFQGNSAPDKSGLPSDRFSAERTGGSVSTLTIQRTQQEDSAVYLCASSPQGIDEQFFGPGTRLTVL.